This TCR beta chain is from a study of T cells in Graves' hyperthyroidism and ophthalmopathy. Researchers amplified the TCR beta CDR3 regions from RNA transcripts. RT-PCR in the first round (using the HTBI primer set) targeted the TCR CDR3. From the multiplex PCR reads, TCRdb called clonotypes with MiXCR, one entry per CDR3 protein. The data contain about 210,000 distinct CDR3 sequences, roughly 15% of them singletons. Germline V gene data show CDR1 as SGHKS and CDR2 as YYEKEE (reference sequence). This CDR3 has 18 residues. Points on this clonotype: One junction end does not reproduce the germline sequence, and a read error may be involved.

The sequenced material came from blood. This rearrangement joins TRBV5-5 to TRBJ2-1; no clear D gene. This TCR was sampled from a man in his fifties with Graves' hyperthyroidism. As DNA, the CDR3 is TGTGCCAGCAGCCCGGACGGAGAGTCTAGAGGAAAATACAATGAGCAGCTCTTC. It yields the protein CASSPDGESRGKYNEQLF.